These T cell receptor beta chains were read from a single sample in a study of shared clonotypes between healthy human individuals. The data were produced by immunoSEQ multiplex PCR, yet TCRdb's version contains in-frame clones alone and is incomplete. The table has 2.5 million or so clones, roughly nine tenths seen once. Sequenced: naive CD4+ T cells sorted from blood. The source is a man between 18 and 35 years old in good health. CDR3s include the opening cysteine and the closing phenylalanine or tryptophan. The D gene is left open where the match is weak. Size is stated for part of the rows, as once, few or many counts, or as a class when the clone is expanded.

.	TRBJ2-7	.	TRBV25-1	TGTGCCAGCAGTGAATCGGGGTACGAGCAGTACTTC	CASSESGYEQYF
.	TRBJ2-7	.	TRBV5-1	TGCGCCAGCAGCTTGGGCCATTCGGGGGAGAGCTACGAGCAGTACTTC	CASSLGHSGESYEQYF
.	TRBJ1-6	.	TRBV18	TGTGCCAGCTCACTTTCCTTTCAGATCTATAATTCACCCCTCCACTTT	CASSLSFQIYNSPLHF
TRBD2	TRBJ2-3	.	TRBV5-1	TGCGCCAGCAGCCCCCGAACTAGCGGGGTCACAGATACGCAGTATTTT	CASSPRTSGVTDTQYF
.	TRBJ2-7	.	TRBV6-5	TGTGCCAGCAGTTCACACTCACAGGGTTTTTGGTACGAGCAGTACTTC	CASSSHSQGFWYEQYF
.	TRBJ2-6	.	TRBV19	TGTGCCAGTAGTATTAGGCAGATTACTTACTCTGGGGCCAACGTCCTGACTTTC	CASSIRQITYSGANVLTF
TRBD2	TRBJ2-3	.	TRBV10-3	TGTGCCATCAGCCTAGCGGACCCCGGGCGAGATACGCAGTATTTT	CAISLADPGRDTQYF
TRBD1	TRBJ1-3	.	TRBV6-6	TGTGCCAGCACCGGGACAGGGTCTGGAAACACCATATATTTT	CASTGTGSGNTIYF
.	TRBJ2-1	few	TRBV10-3	TGTGCCATCAGTGACGGGGCTTCCTTAACCTACAATGAGCAGTTCTTC	CAISDGASLTYNEQFF
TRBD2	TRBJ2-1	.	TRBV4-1	TGCGCCAGCAGCCGGACTAGCGGGACTAACAATGAGCAGTTCTTC	CASSRTSGTNNEQFF
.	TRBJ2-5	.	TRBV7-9	TGTGCCAGCAGCTTTCCCCGGCCCCCGAGCGGGTTACGAGAGACCCAGTACTTC	CASSFPRPPSGLRETQYF
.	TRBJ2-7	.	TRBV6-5	TGTGCCAGCAGCCAATCCTACGAGCAGTACTTC	CASSQSYEQYF
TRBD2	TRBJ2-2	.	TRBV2	TGTGCCAGCAGACGGAGCGGGGGGGGCGCCGGGGAGCTGTTTTTT	CASRRSGGGAGELFF
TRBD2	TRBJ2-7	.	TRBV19	TGTGCCAGTAGGGGAACTAGCGGGTCGACCTACGAGCAGTACTTC	CASRGTSGSTYEQYF
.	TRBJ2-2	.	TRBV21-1	TGTGGAGCAGATGGGGGGTGGACAGGTACCGGGGAGCTGTTTTTT	CGADGGWTGTGELFF
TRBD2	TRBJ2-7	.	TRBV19	TGTGCCAGTAGTGACCGACTAGCGGGAGGACTCGTGCAGTACTTC	CASSDRLAGGLVQYF
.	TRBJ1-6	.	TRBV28	TGTGCCAGCAGAACCGGACAGTTATCATCACCCCTCCACTTT	CASRTGQLSSPLHF
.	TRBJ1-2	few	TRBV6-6	TGTGCCAGCAGCCCGACAGAGAACTATGGCTACACCTTC	CASSPTENYGYTF
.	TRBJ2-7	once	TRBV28	TGTGCCAGCAGCGAACAGATATCCTACGAGCAGTACTTC	CASSEQISYEQYF
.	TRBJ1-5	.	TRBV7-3	TGTGCCAGCAGCTCCTCGCGACGGAACAATCAGCCCCAGCATTTT	CASSSSRRNNQPQHF
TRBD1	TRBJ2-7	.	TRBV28	TGTGCCAGCAGCCCAGGGGGTTCCTACGAGCAGTACTTC	CASSPGGSYEQYF
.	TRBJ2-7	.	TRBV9	TGTGCCAGCAGCTCCCGTCCTGCTGACGGGCTCGAGCAGTACTTC	CASSSRPADGLEQYF
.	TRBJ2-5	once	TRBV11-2	TGTGCCAGCAGCTTAAGCGACGGGGAGACCCAGTACTTC	CASSLSDGETQYF
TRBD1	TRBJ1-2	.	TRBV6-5	TGTGCCAGCAGTAACCCGGGACAGAACTATGGCTACACCTTC	CASSNPGQNYGYTF
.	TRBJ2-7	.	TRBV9	TGTGCCAGCAGCTTTTGGACCGGCGACGAGCAGTACTTC	CASSFWTGDEQYF
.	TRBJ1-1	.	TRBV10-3	TGTGCCATCAGTGAGGGGCGGGCCCTGAACACTGAAGCTTTCTTT	CAISEGRALNTEAFF
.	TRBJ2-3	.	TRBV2	TGTGCCAGCACCGTATTTACAGGCACAGATACGCAGTATTTT	CASTVFTGTDTQYF
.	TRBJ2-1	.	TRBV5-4	TGTGCCAGCAGCTTGACAGCTAGCTACTACAATGAGCAGTTCTTC	CASSLTASYYNEQFF
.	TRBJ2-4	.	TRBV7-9	TGTGCCAGCAGTCTAGAGACTAGACAAAACATTCAGTACTTC	CASSLETRQNIQYF
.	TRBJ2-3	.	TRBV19	TGTGCCAGTAGTATAGACGGGGGCAACGGAGATACGCAGTATTTT	CASSIDGGNGDTQYF
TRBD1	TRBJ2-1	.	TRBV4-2	TGTGCCAGCAGCCAAGACGGGGACAGCTTCAATGAGCAGTTCTTC	CASSQDGDSFNEQFF
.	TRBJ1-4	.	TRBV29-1	TGCAGCGTTGCAGTCATAAATAATGAAAAACTGTTTTTT	CSVAVINNEKLFF
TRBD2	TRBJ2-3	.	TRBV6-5	TGTGCCAGCAGTTACTCCGGGACTAGCTCCGATACGCAGTATTTT	CASSYSGTSSDTQYF
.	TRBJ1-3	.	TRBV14	TGTGCCAGCAGCCAAGATAGGCGAGTACCATATTTT	CASSQDRRVPYF
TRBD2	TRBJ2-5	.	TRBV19	TGTGCCACCAGCGGGGAAGCGGGAGGAAAGTACTTC	CATSGEAGGKYF
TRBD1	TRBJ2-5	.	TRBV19	TGTGCCAGTAGTATAACCGGGACAGGGGGTCAAGAGACCCAGTACTTC	CASSITGTGGQETQYF
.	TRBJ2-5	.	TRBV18	TGTGCCAGCTCACCTCTGAGGGGGGTAGAAGAGACCCAGTACTTC	CASSPLRGVEETQYF
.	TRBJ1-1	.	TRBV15	TGTGCCACCAGCAGAGAGGACACTGAAGCTTTCTTT	CATSREDTEAFF
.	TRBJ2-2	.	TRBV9	TGTGCCAGCAGCGATTCGAACACCGGGGAGCTGTTTTTT	CASSDSNTGELFF
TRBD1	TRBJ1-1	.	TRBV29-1	TGCAGCGTTGAAAGGAAGAAGGAGAGGACAGGGACATTGGTCCCCTTTGAAGCTTTCTTT	CSVERKKERTGTLVPFEAFF
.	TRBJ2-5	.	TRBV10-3	TGTGCCATCGGTCAAAACAGTCAAGAGACCCAGTACTTC	CAIGQNSQETQYF